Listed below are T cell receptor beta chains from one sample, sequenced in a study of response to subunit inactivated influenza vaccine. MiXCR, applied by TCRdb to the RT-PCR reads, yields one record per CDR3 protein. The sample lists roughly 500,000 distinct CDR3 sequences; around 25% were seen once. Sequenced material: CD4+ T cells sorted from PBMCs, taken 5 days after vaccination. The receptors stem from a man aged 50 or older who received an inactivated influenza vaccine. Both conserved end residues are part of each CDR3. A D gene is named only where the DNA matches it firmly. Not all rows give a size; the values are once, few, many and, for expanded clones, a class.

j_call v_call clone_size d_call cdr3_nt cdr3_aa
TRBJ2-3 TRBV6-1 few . TGTGCCAGCAGCGCGACCCGCAGGGCAGATACGCAGTATTTT CASSATRRADTQYF
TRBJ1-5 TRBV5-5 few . TGTGCCAGCAGCGCGGGGGACGTACGCAATCAGCCCCAGCATTTT CASSAGDVRNQPQHF
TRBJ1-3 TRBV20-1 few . TGCAGTGCTATATATTCTGGAAACACCATATATTTT CSAIYSGNTIYF
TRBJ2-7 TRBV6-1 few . TGTGCCAGCAGGGAAGGACTGTACGAGCAGTACTTC CASREGLYEQYF
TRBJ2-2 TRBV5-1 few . TGCGCCAGCAGCTTAATAGGTAACACCGGGGAGCTGTTTTTT CASSLIGNTGELFF
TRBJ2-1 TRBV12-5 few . TGTGCTAGTGGTTTGGGAGGTGAGCAGTTCTTC CASGLGGEQFF
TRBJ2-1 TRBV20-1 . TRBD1 TGCGGGTGGGACAGACCTGGTGAGCAGTTCTTC CGWDRPGEQFF
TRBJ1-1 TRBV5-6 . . TGTGCCAGCAGCTACTATGGTGGGGGAATGAACACTGAAGCTTTCTTT CASSYYGGGMNTEAFF
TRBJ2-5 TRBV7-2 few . TGTGCCAGCAGCTGGGGGGCCCCCCAAGAGACCCAGTACTTC CASSWGAPQETQYF
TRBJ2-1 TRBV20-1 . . TGCAGTGCTAGAGTCGGGAGTAGGGGTGAGCAGTTCTTC CSARVGSRGEQFF
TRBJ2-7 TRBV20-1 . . TGCAGTGCCCTTCGCGACCCGACCGACTACGAGCAGTACTTC CSALRDPTDYEQYF
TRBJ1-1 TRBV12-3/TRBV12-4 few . TGTGCCAGCAGTTTAGGTTTGAGTGCAGGGCTGACTGAAGCTTTCTTT CASSLGLSAGLTEAFF
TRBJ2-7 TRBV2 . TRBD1 TGTGCCAGCAGTACTGGGACAGGGATCCACGAGCAGTACTTC CASSTGTGIHEQYF
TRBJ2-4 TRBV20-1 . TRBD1 TGCAGTGCTAGAGGACAGGGAACTTTAGCCAAAAACATTCAGTACTTC CSARGQGTLAKNIQYF
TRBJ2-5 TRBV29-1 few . TGCAGCGTCGCCGAACAACGTCGGGAGACCCAGTACTTC CSVAEQRRETQYF
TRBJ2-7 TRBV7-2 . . TGTGCCAGCAGCTTAGTCAGGGAGCTCTACGAGCAGTACTTC CASSLVRELYEQYF
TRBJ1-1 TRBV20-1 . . TGCAGTGCTCGACCCCCACCGAACACTGAAGCTTTCTTT CSARPPPNTEAFF
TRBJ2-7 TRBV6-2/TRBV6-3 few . TGTGCCAGCAGTTACCCCCGGATAGGCTACGAGCAGTACTTC CASSYPRIGYEQYF
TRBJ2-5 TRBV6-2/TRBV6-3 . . TGTGCCAGCAGTCTCGCGGGGCTTAGGGGCAAAGAGACCCAGTACTTC CASSLAGLRGKETQYF
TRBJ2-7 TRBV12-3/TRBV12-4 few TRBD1 TGTGCCAGCAGCCTAGACAGGGGAGAGGAGCAGTACTTC CASSLDRGEEQYF
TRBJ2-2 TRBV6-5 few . TGTGCCAGCAGTTACTCGATGGCTAACACCGGGGAGCTGTTTTTT CASSYSMANTGELFF
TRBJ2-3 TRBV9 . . TGTGCCAGCAGCATCAGGGGAGGGGTTGCAGATACGCAGTATTTT CASSIRGGVADTQYF
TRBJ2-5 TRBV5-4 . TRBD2 TGTGCCAGCAGCTTGGATAGCGGGGGACCCGAGGAGACCCAGTACTTC CASSLDSGGPEETQYF
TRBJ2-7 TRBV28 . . TGTGCCAGCAGTATAGTCTCCTACGAGCAGTACTTC CASSIVSYEQYF
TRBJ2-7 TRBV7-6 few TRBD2 TGTGCCAGCAGCTCTCCATCAGACTCGGGAGGCGAGGAGTACTTC CASSSPSDSGGEEYF